This T cell receptor beta chain was sequenced for a study of T cell responses to AZD1222 COVID-19 vaccine. General study findings and limits: Vaccination with two AZD1222 doses was followed by a rise in Spike-specific TCR breadth and depth. CD4 TCRs linked to vaccination spanned spike, dominating at 160-218 and 743-854. Sampled repertoires all dated from after the peak T cell response. There were mostly white British donors and more females than males, and clonal diversity was possibly underestimated.

Germline CDR1 and CDR2: MNHEY and SVGAGI. This CDR3 has 14 amino acids. V dropped 6 bases and J dropped 4; count of bases not matched to a gene: 5. This clone has more than one count but fewer than ten. Its antigen remains unidentified. TCRdb's copy holds only in-frame clones and misses some; the assay was immunoSEQ multiplex PCR. Among over 100,000 clones listed, 93% were seen once. The sample here was peripheral blood, taken on day 0 of AZD1222 vaccination. The rearrangement joins TRBV6-5 to TRBJ2-2, with 7 bases identical to TRBD1. This receptor was obtained from an adult in good health. CDR3 residues: CASSRHRGTGELFF. DNA for the CDR3: TGTGCCAGCAGCAGACACAGGGGCACCGGGGAGCTGTTTTTT.